One sample yielded the 24 T cell receptor beta chains listed below, sequenced in a study of shared clonotypes between healthy human individuals. Repertoires were generated with immunoSEQ multiplex PCR, while TCRdb's copy carries only in-frame clones and drops some. The data contain approximately 470,000 clones, roughly 80% of them seen just once; the ten biggest clones take up approximately 11%. The specimen was PBMCs. The receptors derive from a woman between 35 and 50 years old in good health. Some clones in this sample may be carry-over from other donors' samples.

The chain recombines TRBV7-9 with TRBJ2-1; 9 bases agree with TRBD2. Germline CDR1 SEHNR, CDR2 FQNEAQ (reference sequence). V shed 5 bases, J shed 7 bases, and the junction held 9 bases outside the gene matches. CDR3 length equals 15 residues. In nucleotides, the CDR3 is TGTGCCAGCAGCACCGGGACTAGCTCCTCGAATGAGCAGTTCTTC. This gives the protein CASSTGTSSSNEQFF.

V gene TRBV7-2 combines with J gene TRBJ2-1; no clear D gene. From germline, CDR1 is SGHTA and CDR2 FQGNSA. The CDR3 is 15 residues long. Trimming stripped 0 bases from V and 6 bases from J, with 12 bases between. The chain's CDR3 is CASSLAFPRSNEQFF. The CDR3 DNA follows: TGTGCCAGCAGCTTAGCGTTTCCTCGTAGCAATGAGCAGTTCTTC.

This chain joins TRBV6-6 and TRBJ2-1; D is uncertain. The V gene's germline CDR1 is MNHNY and CDR2 SVGAGI (reference sequence). V lost 0 bases and J 4 bases, leaving 4 bases between the germline ends. The CDR3 sequence is 13 residues long. CDR3 sequence reads: CASSYSTYNEQFF. The CDR3 DNA reads TGTGCCAGCAGTTACTCGACTTACAATGAGCAGTTCTTC.

This clone was observed a handful of times. The chain recombines TRBV18 with TRBJ1-1; 8 bases map to TRBD1. CDR3 length: 15 residues. The V segment lost 3 bases and the J segment 0 bases; nucleotides outside the gene matches: 3. In germline, CDR1 is KGHSH, CDR2 LQKENI. CDR3 sequence: CASSPQGALNTEAFF. The CDR3 nucleotides are TGTGCCAGCTCACCCCAGGGGGCACTGAACACTGAAGCTTTCTTT.

This clone was observed a single time. The chain joins TRBV19 to TRBJ2-1, with D perhaps matching TRBD2 (6 bases). Germline values: CDR1 LNHDA, CDR2 SQIVND (reference sequence). The CDR3 has 12 amino acids. V was clipped by 4 bases and J by 5 bases, with 6 bases between them. CDR3 residues: CASSSGNNEQFF. Here the CDR3 DNA reads TGTGCCAGTAGTAGCGGGAACAATGAGCAGTTCTTC. Using reference TRBV19 and TRBJ2-1 for the parts outside the CDR3, the full variable domain is DGGITQSPKYLFRKEGQNVTLSCEQNLNHDAMYWYRQDPGQGLRLIYYSQIVNDFQKGDIAEGYSVSREKKESFPLTVTSAQKNPTAFYLCASSSGNNEQFFGPGTRLTVL.

In its sample, this clone was seen once. Being one base from a much bigger clone, this may be a read error. The chain has TRBV7-8 and TRBJ2-3, with TRBD2 matching over 14 bases. Germline CDR1 is SGHVS and CDR2 is FQNEAQ. This CDR3 has 16 residues. J was trimmed by 4 bases and V by 4 bases; bases with no gene match: 4. Here the CDR3 reads CASSSGLAGVADTQYF. CDR3 coding DNA: TGTGCCAGCAGCTCGGGACTAGCGGGGGTCGCAGATACGCAGTATTTT.

Note on this clone: Other DNA sequences of this sample code for an identical CDR3. The chain is built from TRBV5-1 and TRBJ2-7; no clear D. The CDR3 is 12 residues long. V was shortened by 0 bases and J by 3 bases, with 4 bases between the two germline ends. Germline assignment: CDR1 SGHRS and CDR2 YFSETQ. The CDR3 DNA sequence: TGCGCCAGCAGCTTGGGGGACTACGAGCAGTACTTC. It specifies CASSLGDYEQYF.

This chain joins TRBV7-2 and TRBJ1-4, with 7 bases aligning to TRBD1. CDR3 size: 15 residues. The ends lost 3 bases at V and 6 bases at J; junction bases unmatched: 7. Germline CDR1 and CDR2: SGHTA and FQGNSA. The CDR3 is CASSFRGRIDEKLFF. For the CDR3, the DNA is TGTGCCAGCAGCTTTAGGGGGCGTATTGATGAAAAACTGTTTTTT.

This clone was detected once. Since a far larger clone is one base different, this is likely a read error. Distinct nucleotide sequences in the sample also encode this CDR3. V is TRBV4-1 and J is TRBJ2-4; D gene uncertain. V lost 4 bases to trimming and J lost 0 bases, with 10 bases between them. The germline gives CDR1 MGHRA, CDR2 YSYEKL. The CDR3 runs to 15 residues. The CDR3 sequence is CASSPDPLAKNIQYF. In DNA form, the CDR3 reads TGCGCCAGCAGCCCAGACCCCCTAGCCAAAAACATTCAGTACTTC.

The V and J genes are TRBV5-4 and TRBJ1-2; 11 bases line up with TRBD1. This CDR3 has 15 amino acids. The V gene end was trimmed by 4 bases and the J gene end by 3 bases; junction bases not matched to a gene: 5. Germline V gene data show CDR1 as SGHNT and CDR2 as YYREEE (reference sequence). CDR3 residues: CASSPDRGLYYGYTF. Written as DNA, the CDR3 is TGTGCCAGCAGCCCGGACAGGGGGCTGTACTATGGCTACACCTTC.

Turning to this clone: With only one base between it and a far larger clone, this is likely a read error. Likely a read error: the CDR3 ends without its conserved phenylalanine or tryptophan. This chain links TRBV30 with TRBJ2-6; D is unclear. CDR1 is GTSNPN, CDR2 SVGIG, per germline (reference sequence). V was pared by 5 bases and J by 0 bases, with 11 bases between. This CDR3 has 15 residues. For the CDR3, the DNA is TGTGCCTGGGTCCTGAGCTTCTCTGGGGCCAACGTCCTGACTTTA. Protein: CAWVLSFSGANVLTL.

The CDR3 DNA is TGCGCCAGCAAAGTAAGTGGGAGGGCCTACGAGACCCAGTACTTC. Translating it yields CASKVSGRAYETQYF. The chain links TRBV5-1 to TRBJ2-5; 7 bases map to TRBD2. The germline V gene has CDR1 SGHRS and CDR2 YFSETQ. V dropped 6 bases and J dropped 5; count of bases not matched to a gene: 13. This CDR3 is built from 15 residues.

This clone was observed many times. The J gene is TRBJ2-7, the V gene TRBV30, with D possibly TRBD1 on 6 matching bases. Germline V CDR1 and CDR2: GTSNPN, SVGIG (reference sequence). The V and J ends lost 3 bases and 4 bases respectively, with 19 bases between them. The CDR3 sequence is 15 residues long. The CDR3 bases are TGTGCCTGGAGCCAAGGACAGCGCCGGTTATACGAGCAGTACTTC. As protein: CAWSQGQRRLYEQYF.

This chain uses TRBV7-8 with TRBJ1-4, with a possible D match to TRBD1 (5 bases). V lost 5 bases to trimming and J lost 6 bases, with 16 bases between them. The germline V gene has CDR1 SGHVS and CDR2 FQNEAQ. The CDR3 runs 15 residues. CDR3 amino acids: CASSLRQGRDEKLFF. CDR3 in DNA: TGTGCCAGCAGCCTCCGTCAGGGTCGGGATGAAAAACTGTTTTTT.

On this clone itself: A far larger clone is a single base away, which makes a read error likely. Additional DNA sequences in this sample encode the identical CDR3. CDR3: CASSVAGTGYQETQYF. The CDR3 DNA reads TGTGCCAGCAGTGTGGCCGGGACAGGGTACCAGGAGACCCAGTACTTC. This rearrangement joins TRBV25-1 to TRBJ2-5; TRBD1 aligns across 9 bases. Germline CDR1 and CDR2: MGHDK and SYGVNS. The CDR3 contains 16 residues.

Points on this clone: This probably arose from a read error, given a far larger clone one base away. V is TRBV5-4 and J is TRBJ1-2; TRBD1 might be the D (5 bases). CDR1 and CDR2 from the germline V gene are SGHNT and YYREEE (reference sequence). The V gene lost 3 bases and the J gene lost 7 bases, with 16 bases spanning the gap. CDR3 size: 14 residues. The chain's CDR3 is CASSSRRDRCGYTF. DNA of the CDR3: TGTGCCAGCAGCTCCCGCAGGGATCGGTGTGGCTACACCTTC.

The V gene is TRBV28, the J gene TRBJ1-2; TRBD1 is a possible D gene (5 bases). The CDR3 runs 15 residues. V was cut by 3 bases and J by 1 base, with 12 bases left in between. Germline V gene lookup returns CDR1 MDHEN and CDR2 SYDVKM. The CDR3 sequence is CASSFPQGGNYGYTF. Here the CDR3 DNA reads TGTGCCAGCAGTTTTCCCCAGGGAGGTAACTATGGCTACACCTTC.

This clone was seen ten or more times. This chain links TRBV6-6 with TRBJ2-3, with D possibly being TRBD1 (5 bases). The CDR3 consists of 13 residues. The germline CDR1 and CDR2 sequences are MNHNY and SVGAGI (reference sequence). V lost 5 bases to trimming and J lost 4 bases, with 10 bases between them. CDR3 in amino acids: CASSRTLADTQYF. CDR3 nucleotides: TGTGCCAGCAGTAGGACACTGGCAGATACGCAGTATTTT.

This clone was counted once. The chain couples TRBV18 to TRBJ1-1; D not resolved. Germline lookup yields CDR1 KGHSH and CDR2 LQKENI. The CDR3 spans 15 residues. V was shortened by 4 bases and J by 1 base, with 13 bases between the two germline ends. CDR3 DNA sequence: TGTGCCAGCTCACAAGGGCCGGTAAAGAACACTGAAGCTTTCTTT. Translated: CASSQGPVKNTEAFF.

V usage is TRBV14 and J usage is TRBJ1-2; maybe TRBD1 (6 bases). CDR1 and CDR2 from the germline V gene are SGHDN and FVKESK. Trimming took 0 bases from V and 4 from J, leaving 9 bases between them. The CDR3 totals 14 residues. CDR3 nucleotides: TGTGCCAGCAGCCAAGATATCAGGGGCTATGGCTACACCTTC. Its protein product is CASSQDIRGYGYTF.

The chain is built from TRBV28 and TRBJ2-2; possibly TRBD1 for D (6 bases). Trimming removed 3 bases at V and 3 bases at J, with 14 bases between. The CDR3 is 16 residues long. The germline gives CDR1 MDHEN, CDR2 SYDVKM. As DNA, the CDR3 is TGTGCCAGCAGTTTCTCAGGGGCAGATCACACCGGGGAGCTGTTTTTT. It translates to CASSFSGADHTGELFF.

In regard to this clone: Other nucleotide sequences in the sample specify the same CDR3. The chain employs TRBV6-5 and TRBJ2-1, with TRBD2 matching 7 bases. V shed 2 bases and J 4 bases; nucleotides not matched to a gene: 5. The CDR3 is 15 amino acids. The V gene's germline CDR1 is MNHEY and CDR2 SVGAGI. The CDR3 DNA sequence: TGTGCCAGCAGTTACAGGGCTAGCGGTTACAATGAGCAGTTCTTC. The encoded protein is CASSYRASGYNEQFF.

CDR3 sequence reads: CASSLRDRVNEKLFF. The CDR3 DNA reads as TGTGCCAGCAGCTTAAGGGACAGGGTTAATGAAAAACTGTTTTTT. The chain carries TRBV7-3 and TRBJ1-4; 9 bases match TRBD1. The J segment lost 4 bases and the V segment lost 1 base, leaving 1 base of the junction unmatched. Germline V gene sequence: CDR1 SGHTA, CDR2 FQGTGA. The CDR3 covers 15 residues.

This clone came up once. V and J are TRBV5-8 and TRBJ2-3; 10 bases line up with TRBD2. Per the germline V gene, CDR1 is SGHTS and CDR2 is YDEGEE. V trimming: 0 bases; J trimming: 3 bases; junction bases outside the gene matches: 4. This CDR3 has 16 residues. CDR3 DNA sequence: TGTGCCAGCAGCTTGGTGGCTAGCGGGAGAACAGATACGCAGTATTTT. This codes for CASSLVASGRTDTQYF.